Below are 9 T cell receptor beta chains sequenced from a single sample in a study of regulatory T cells in long-lasting Graves disease. Both iRepertoire HTBI primers and Arm-PCR of CDR3 regions were used to build the TCR beta libraries. TCRdb re-called the multiplex PCR reads with MiXCR, one entry per CDR3 protein. The sample carries about 400,000 distinct CDR3 sequences, 15% recorded once. Time point in this sample: newly diagnosed GD, antithyroid drugs for less than 3 months. Preparation of the TCR library used RNA extracted from PBMCs. This sample was also put to use in a study of T cells in Graves' hyperthyroidism and ophthalmopathy.

Here the sequenced sample was peripheral blood mononuclear cells (PBMCs), taken at new diagnosis, from a patient treated with antithyroid drugs. The receptors stem from a woman aged 40 to 55 with Graves disease.

The chain joins TRBV12-3 or TRBV12-4 to TRBJ1-1; D remains ambiguous. The V gene lost 6 bases and the J gene lost 1 base, with 18 bases spanning the gap. The CDR3 consists of 16 residues. CDR3 in DNA: TGTGCCAGCAGGGAACAAGGGAGCGTCGGGAACACTGAAGCTTTCTTT. It translates to CASREQGSVGNTEAFF.

This clonotype was observed a handful of times. The chain recombines TRBV24-1 with TRBJ1-2, with TRBD1 as a possible D gene (6 bases). From germline, CDR1 is KGHDR and CDR2 SFDVKD. CDR3 length equals 15 residues. Trimming took 4 bases from V and 2 from J, leaving 13 bases between them. CDR3 loop: CATSDRTQGNYGYTF. In DNA, the CDR3 is TGTGCCACCAGTGACCGGACCCAGGGGAACTATGGCTACACCTTC.

This clonotype occurred many times. The chain carries TRBV6-1 and TRBJ2-7; TRBD2 matches at 7 bases. V dropped 6 bases and J dropped 3; count of bases not matched to a gene: 8. This CDR3 region has 14 residues. In germline, CDR1 is MNHNS, CDR2 SASEGT. In nucleotides, the CDR3 is TGTGCCAGCAGCCCGGGGACTACCTACTACGAGCAGTACTTC. Translation gives CASSPGTTYYEQYF.

This clonotype showed up many times. The genes are TRBV9 and TRBJ2-7, with D unclear. The CDR3 runs to 15 residues. Trimming stripped 2 bases from V and 2 bases from J, with 14 bases between. Per the germline V gene, CDR1 is SGDLS and CDR2 is YYNGEE. The CDR3 DNA is TGTGCCAGCAGCGTTTTTCCCGGGCCTGCCTACGAGCAGTACTTC. Protein sequence: CASSVFPGPAYEQYF.

In this sample, this clonotype turned up many times. V usage is TRBV2 and J usage is TRBJ2-7; D remains unclear. The CDR3 loop spans 12 amino acids. V lost 7 bases, J lost 0 bases, and 7 bases lay in between. Germline CDR1 SNHLY, CDR2 FYNNEI. The CDR3 DNA reads TGTGCCAGCAAGCGCAGCTCCTACGAGCAGTACTTC. Protein sequence: CASKRSSYEQYF.

This clonotype was counted only a few times. The CDR3 reads CASWIWGNEQYF. CDR3 sequence (DNA): TGTGCCAGCTGGATCTGGGGGAACGAGCAGTACTTC. The J gene is TRBJ2-7, the V gene TRBV6-1, with D tentatively TRBD1 or TRBD2 (5 bases each). Germline CDR1 and CDR2: MNHNS and SASEGT. The CDR3 spans 12 residues. With 8 bases removed from V and 5 bases from J, the gap between germline ends came to 13 bases.

Many counts were recorded for this clonotype. The chain uses TRBV28 and TRBJ2-5; no clear D gene. This CDR3 has 16 amino acids. Trimming left V 2 bases short and J 2 bases short, with 15 bases between. Germline assignment: CDR1 MDHEN and CDR2 SYDVKM. In DNA form, the CDR3 reads TGTGCCAGCAGTTTAGTCCCGGGCCAGAGACAAGAGACCCAGTACTTC. It is translated as CASSLVPGQRQETQYF. Full variable domain (remainder filled in from reference TRBV28 and TRBJ2-5): DVKVTQSSRYLVKRTGEKVFLECVQDMDHENMFWYRQDPGLGLRLIYFSYDVKMKEKGDIPEGYSVSREKKERFSLILESASTNQTSMYLCASSLVPGQRQETQYFGPGTRLLVL.

This clonotype was recorded at least ten times. The chain combines TRBV2 with TRBJ2-3; 12 nucleotides agree with TRBD2. Trimming removed 6 bases from V and 8 bases from J; junction bases left unmatched: 6. CDR3 length: 14 residues. Per the germline V gene, CDR1 is SNHLY and CDR2 is FYNNEI. This chain's CDR3 is CASSLAGGRVTQYF. For the CDR3, the DNA is TGTGCCAGCAGCCTAGCGGGAGGGCGTGTTACGCAGTATTTT.

This rearrangement joins TRBV27 to TRBJ2-1, with 11 positions matching TRBD2. CDR3 size: 18 residues. Germline-derived CDR1 and CDR2 are MNHEY and SMNVEV (reference sequence). V dropped 5 bases and J dropped 1; count of bases not matched to a gene: 10. CDR3 sequence (DNA): TGTGCCAGCAGTAGGGAACTAGCGGGAGTGAGTTCCTACAATGAGCAGTTCTTC. Translating it yields CASSRELAGVSSYNEQFF.